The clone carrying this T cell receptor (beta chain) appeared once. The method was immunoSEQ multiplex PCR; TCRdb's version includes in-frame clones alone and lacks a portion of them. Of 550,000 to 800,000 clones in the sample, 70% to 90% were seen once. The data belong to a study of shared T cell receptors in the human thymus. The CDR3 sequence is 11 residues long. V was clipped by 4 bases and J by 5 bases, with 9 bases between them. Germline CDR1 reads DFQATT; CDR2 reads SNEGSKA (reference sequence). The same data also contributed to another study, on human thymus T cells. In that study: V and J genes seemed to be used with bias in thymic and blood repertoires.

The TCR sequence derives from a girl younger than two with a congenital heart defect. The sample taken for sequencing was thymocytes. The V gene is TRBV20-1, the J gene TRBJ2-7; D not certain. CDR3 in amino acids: CSAKHLNEQYF. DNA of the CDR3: TGCAGTGCTAAACACCTGAACGAGCAGTACTTC.